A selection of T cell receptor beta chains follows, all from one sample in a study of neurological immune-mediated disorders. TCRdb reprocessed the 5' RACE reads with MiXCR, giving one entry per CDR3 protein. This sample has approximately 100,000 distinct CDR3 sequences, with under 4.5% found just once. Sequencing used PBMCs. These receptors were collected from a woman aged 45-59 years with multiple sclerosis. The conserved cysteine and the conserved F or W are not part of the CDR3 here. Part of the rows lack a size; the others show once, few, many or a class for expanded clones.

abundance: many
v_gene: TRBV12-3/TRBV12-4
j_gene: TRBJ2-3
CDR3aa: ASSFQQGVQY

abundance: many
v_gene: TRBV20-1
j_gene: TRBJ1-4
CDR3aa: SARDFEGPNEKLF

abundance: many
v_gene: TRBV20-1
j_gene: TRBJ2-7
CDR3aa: SARVGYSSYEQY

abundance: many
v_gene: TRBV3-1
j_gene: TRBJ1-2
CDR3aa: ASSLRQGWGYT

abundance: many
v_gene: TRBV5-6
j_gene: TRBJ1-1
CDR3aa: ASSLGGTHTEAF

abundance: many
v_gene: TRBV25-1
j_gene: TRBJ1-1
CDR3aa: ASKGQENTEAF

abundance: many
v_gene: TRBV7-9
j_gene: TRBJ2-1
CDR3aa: ASSLNRGGTYNEQF

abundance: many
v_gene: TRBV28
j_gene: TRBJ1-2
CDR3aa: ASSHPRAEGRGYT

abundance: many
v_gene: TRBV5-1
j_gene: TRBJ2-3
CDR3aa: ASSLLAGGPDTQY

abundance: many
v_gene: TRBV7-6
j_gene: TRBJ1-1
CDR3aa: ASSLEGYMNTEAF

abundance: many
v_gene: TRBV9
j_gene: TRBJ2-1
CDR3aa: ASSAGAYSYNEQF

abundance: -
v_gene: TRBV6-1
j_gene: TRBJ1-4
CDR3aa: ASSQNTQTNEKLF

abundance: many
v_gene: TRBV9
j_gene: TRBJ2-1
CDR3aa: ASSASGGGHNEQF

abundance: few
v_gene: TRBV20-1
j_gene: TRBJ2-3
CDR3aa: SAGLAGGDTQY

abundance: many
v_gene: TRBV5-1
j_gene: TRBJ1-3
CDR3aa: ASSLGQGLSSGNTIY

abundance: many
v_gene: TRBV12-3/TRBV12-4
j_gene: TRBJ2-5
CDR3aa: ASSLNGGLAAETQY

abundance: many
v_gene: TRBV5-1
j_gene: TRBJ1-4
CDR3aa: ASSLRTGGSEKLF

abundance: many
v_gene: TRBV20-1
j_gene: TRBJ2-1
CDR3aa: SPVGQGSYEQF

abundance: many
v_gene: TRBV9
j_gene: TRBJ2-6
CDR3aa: ASSVATSGANVLT

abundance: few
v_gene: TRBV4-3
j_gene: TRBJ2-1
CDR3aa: ASSQGRYAEQF

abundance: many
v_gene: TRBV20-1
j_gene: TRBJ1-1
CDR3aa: TRNGTEGTEAF

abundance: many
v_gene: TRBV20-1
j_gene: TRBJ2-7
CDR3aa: SAIKGGDYEQY

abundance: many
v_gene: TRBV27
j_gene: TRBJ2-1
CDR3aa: ASSSSGGFNEQF

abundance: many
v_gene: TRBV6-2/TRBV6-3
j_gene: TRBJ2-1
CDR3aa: ASKPGLAGGEQF

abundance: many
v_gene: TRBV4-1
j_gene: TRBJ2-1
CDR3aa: ASSHRRPNEQF

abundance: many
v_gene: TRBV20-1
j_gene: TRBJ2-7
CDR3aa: SAQEGAEYEQY

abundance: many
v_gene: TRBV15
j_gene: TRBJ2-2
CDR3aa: ATSSSNTGELF

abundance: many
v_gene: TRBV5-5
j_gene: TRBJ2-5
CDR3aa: ASSGPGGTETQY

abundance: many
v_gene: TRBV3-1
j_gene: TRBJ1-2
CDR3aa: ASSGTGGVYGYT

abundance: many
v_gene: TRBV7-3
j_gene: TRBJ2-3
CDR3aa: ASSWAGRTDTQY

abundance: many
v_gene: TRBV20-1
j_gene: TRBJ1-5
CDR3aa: SARDYRSNQPQH